This T cell receptor (beta chain) comes out of a study of blood T cells in healthy people across ages (dated by TCRdb to the mid-2010s). About the full investigation: In model experiments, template switching captured about one uniquely barcoded TCR beta cDNA molecule for every two T cells. The study measured age-related changes in TCR beta repertoire diversity using deep sequencing normalized with unique cDNA molecular identifiers. The donors were divided into four age groups: young (average around 16 years), middle-aged (approximately 41), aged (about 56) and long-lived (about 80). To avoid experimental bias, donors of different ages were spread randomly across the sequencing lanes. The study analyzed two additional independent replicas of 1 million unique cDNA reads from the same blood draw for two donors, one aged 18 to 30 and one aged 80 or older.

In its sample, this clonotype was seen a few times. It lacks a known antigen. Base qualities are not provided; no much larger clone lies one nucleotide away. Library construction relied on 5' RACE. TCRdb names Illumina HiSeq 2500 as the instrument used. The second PCR ran for about 6 to 12 cycles and used a J-beta primer mix along with a sample-barcoded 5' primer. Each TCR beta cDNA molecule received a unique molecular identifier from a template-switch 5' adaptor carrying 12 random nucleotides. Each sample yielded at least 3 million CDR3-containing paired-end reads. First-strand cDNA was synthesized from all RNA with the Mint cDNA synthesis kit, primed by a TRBC-specific oligonucleotide. After uracil-DNA glycosylase treatment, a first 18-cycle PCR used universal primers M1SS and BC2_uni_R on all cDNA. The study's processing was this. Each sample was normalized by randomly selecting 1 million high-quality reads, each carrying a distinct molecular identifier. Reads with shared molecular identifiers were discarded instead of being binned into consensus sequences. MiTCR, with a Q25 quality threshold and the strictest error-elimination algorithm, was used for CDR3 identification, clonotype clustering and error correction. A nonparametric unseen species model with Euler transformation was used to estimate a lower bound on total TCR beta diversity. TCRdb reanalyzed the raw reads on its own, using fastp at Q25 for trimming and MiXCR for clone calling, and kept in-frame beta chains. Rows matching on CDR3 protein sequence are summarized as one entry with the most common DNA and genes. The V and J calls here are based on TCRdb, not the publication. This sample is represented by about 1.4 million distinct CDR3 sequences; approximately 59% of them were singletons. The ten largest make up about 6.3% of the sample.

Donors were a few dozen systemically healthy Caucasian individuals from Russia aged about 6 to 100 years. Each donor gave ten milliliters of peripheral blood, drawn into EDTA-treated Vacutainer tubes. Ficoll-Paque density-gradient centrifugation was used to isolate PBMCs, with at least 6.5 million obtained per sample. Trizol reagent was used to extract total RNA from PBMCs, with at least 5.5 micrograms per sample. For every donor, flow cytometry on a PBMC aliquot measured the percentage of naive CD45RAhigh/CD27high T cells. Findings and caveats that apply to the study as a whole: Observed TCR beta diversity correlated strongly with the percentage of naive T cells measured by flow cytometry. As age increased, observed TCR beta diversity per million T cells dropped in a roughly linear way, and a significant reduction was already evident by age about 40. Compared with the aged group, the long-lived group had more naive CD4+ T cells, fewer expanded clones and increased TCR diversity, a pattern suggesting age selection. Donor CMV infection status was unknown, potentially confounding age-related changes in expanded clonotypes. Because profiling used bulk unsorted PBMCs, naive and antigen-experienced compartments could not be compared conclusively. Estimates of total diversity from one million sequenced T cells were regarded as lower bounds and underestimates.

The germline V gene provides CDR1 MNHEY and CDR2 SVGAGI. Deletion took 8 bases off V and 3 bases off J, with a span of 12 bases between the germline ends. Its CDR3 holds 13 amino acids, cysteine through phenylalanine. Solely the CDR3 DNA is kept, with 39 bases framed from the first base. The sample consisted of blood. This clonotype was sampled from a man aged 18 to 29 in good health. The sequence links TRBV6-5 to TRBJ2-3; the D gene remains uncertain. The DNA reads as follows: TGTGCCAGCCTCGCCCAGGAGACAGATACGCAGTATTTT. Its amino acids are CASLAQETDTQYF.